These 13 T cell receptor beta chains share one sample of origin, sequenced in a study of blood T cells in healthy people across ages. Together with a sample-barcoded 5' primer, a J-beta primer mix was included in a second PCR lasting about 7 to 12 cycles. Via MiXCR, TCRdb re-called the 5' RACE reads, giving one row per CDR3 protein. Among more than 700,000 distinct CDR3 sequences listed, about 53% were seen once. Sequenced: blood. The receptor source for this set is an elderly man in good health.

This clonotype was seen a few times. The chain has TRBV2 and TRBJ1-6; weak D call: TRBD1 (5 bases). Germline CDR1 reads SNHLY; CDR2 reads FYNNEI. The CDR3 length is 13 residues. Trimming cost V 5 bases and J 11 bases, with 13 bases left between them. In nucleotides, the CDR3 is TGTGCCAGCAGTCCAGACAGCCGGGCACCCCTCCACTTT. Translation gives CASSPDSRAPLHF.

The CDR3 DNA sequence: TGTGCCAGCAGCGCGGCCGGGGGGAACATTCAGTACTTC. Protein product: CASSAAGGNIQYF. This rearrangement joins TRBV7-9 to TRBJ2-4; 7 bases are a match to TRBD2. Trimming took 5 bases from V and 7 from J; bases not matched to a gene: 5. This CDR3 is built from 13 residues. The germline gives CDR1 SEHNR, CDR2 FQNEAQ (reference sequence).

The chain couples TRBV5-6 to TRBJ2-3, with 12 nucleotides matching TRBD2. CDR1 SGHDT and CDR2 YYEEEE come from the germline V gene. This CDR3 is 19 amino acids long. The J segment lost 1 base and the V segment lost 6 bases, leaving 15 bases of the junction unmatched. CDR3 nucleotides: TGTGCCAGCACCCAGCCTCTAGCGGGAGGGAAATACGGCACAGATACGCAGTATTTT. As protein: CASTQPLAGGKYGTDTQYF.

The CDR3 DNA reads as TGTGCCAGCAGCGGGACTAGTAACAATGAGCAGTTCTTC. Translation gives CASSGTSNNEQFF. The rearrangement joins TRBV27 to TRBJ2-1, with 8 bases that match TRBD2. Trimming removed 6 bases from V and 5 bases from J; junction bases left unmatched: 3. CDR3 length equals 13 residues. From germline, CDR1 is MNHEY and CDR2 SMNVEV (reference sequence).

The chain has TRBV18 and TRBJ1-1; D is ambiguous. With 0 bases removed from V and 2 bases from J, the gap between germline ends came to 13 bases. Germline-derived CDR1 and CDR2 are KGHSH and LQKENI. This CDR3 has 16 amino acids. CDR3 sequence reads: CASSPPGLTGNTEAFF. The DNA of the CDR3 is TGTGCCAGCTCACCACCCGGTCTTACGGGAAACACTGAAGCTTTCTTT.

The chain joins TRBV5-1 to TRBJ2-7; D is perhaps TRBD1 or TRBD2 (6 bases each). Germline V gene data show CDR1 as SGHRS and CDR2 as YFSETQ. The CDR3 sequence is 13 residues long. V lost 5 bases and J 10 bases, leaving 19 bases between the germline ends. CDR3 in amino acids: CASSGGGIPDQYF. The CDR3 region has the DNA TGCGCCAGCAGTGGAGGGGGGATCCCAGACCAGTACTTC.

V and J are TRBV11-2 and TRBJ2-2, with D unclear. This CDR3 comprises 15 residues. Germline V gene sequence: CDR1 SGHAT, CDR2 FQNNGV. Trimming removed 3 bases at V and 3 bases at J, with 11 bases between. CDR3 bases: TGTGCCAGCAGCTTCCCGAACTTATACACCGGGGAGCTGTTTTTT. This codes for CASSFPNLYTGELFF.

The V gene is TRBV2, the J gene TRBJ1-5; D is undetermined. V lost 4 bases to trimming and J lost 0 bases, with 4 bases between them. Per germline, CDR1 SNHLY and CDR2 FYNNEI. The CDR3 loop spans 13 amino acids. CDR3 nucleotide sequence: TGTGCCAGCAGTGGTAATAGCAATCAGCCCCAGCATTTT. Its translation is CASSGNSNQPQHF.

For this clonotype: This is likely a read error, given that the CDR3 carries no conserved phenylalanine or tryptophan at its end. The chain employs TRBV24-1 and TRBJ1-2; no definite D call. Trimming left V 5 bases short and J 4 bases short, with 10 bases between. CDR1 KGHDR and CDR2 SFDVKD come from the germline V gene. The CDR3 loop spans 13 amino acids. DNA of the CDR3: TGTGCCACCAGTGCTGGAGACCTCTATGGCTACACCGTC. Encoded protein: CATSAGDLYGYTV.

V gene TRBV29-1 combines with J gene TRBJ1-5; 11 positions agree with TRBD1. V shed 8 bases and J 7 bases; nucleotides not matched to a gene: 10. The CDR3 sequence is 14 residues long. Germline V gene sequence: CDR1 SQVTM, CDR2 ANQGSEA. This chain's CDR3 is CSIRTGGNQQPQHF. Written as DNA, the CDR3 is TGCAGCATCAGGACAGGGGGCAATCAACAGCCCCAGCATTTT.

This clonotype was seen only a few times. The rearrangement links TRBV12-3 or TRBV12-4 to TRBJ2-1; maybe TRBD2 (5 bases). The CDR3 has 13 residues. Trimming left V 3 bases short and J 6 bases short, with 9 bases between. The CDR3 DNA reads as TGTGCCAGCAGTTTCAGGACTCGCAATGAGCAGTTCTTC. This encodes CASSFRTRNEQFF.

The chain has TRBV29-1 and TRBJ2-3; weak D call: TRBD1 (5 bases). The V and J ends lost 3 bases and 0 bases respectively, with 13 bases between them. Germline loops: CDR1 SQVTM, CDR2 ANQGSEA. The CDR3 consists of 15 residues. The CDR3 reads CSVDWAGKSTDTQYF. As DNA, the CDR3 is TGCAGCGTTGATTGGGCAGGGAAAAGCACAGATACGCAGTATTTT.

The J gene is TRBJ2-7, the V gene TRBV18; D perhaps matches TRBD2 (5 bases). The V and J ends lost 4 bases and 2 bases respectively, with 12 bases between them. Germline V lookup: CDR1 KGHSH, CDR2 LQKENI. The CDR3 is 14 amino acids. The CDR3 here is CASSRERPPYEQYF. The CDR3 DNA is TGTGCCAGCTCACGGGAGAGGCCCCCCTACGAGCAGTACTTC.